What follows are 3 T cell receptor beta chains derived from one specimen sequenced in a study of blood T cell repertoires in COVID-19. Produced via immunoSEQ multiplex PCR; TCRdb's table is partial and in-frame only. The sample lists about 160,000 clones, about 85% seen once, with 1% to 1.2% in the top ten. The source material was peripheral blood. Receptors originate from a man aged 35-49 years with acute or convalescent COVID-19.

The chain carries TRBV18 and TRBJ1-1; D is undetermined. Germline V gene lookup returns CDR1 KGHSH and CDR2 LQKENI. The CDR3 loop spans 15 amino acids. V was pared by 6 bases and J by 3 bases, with 17 bases between. In DNA form, the CDR3 reads TGTGCCAGCTCGCCCAAGAGGGAGTGGTACACTGAAGCTTTCTTT. Residues: CASSPKREWYTEAFF. Based on the CDR3 plus reference TRBV18 and TRBJ1-1, the full variable domain is NAGVMQNPRHLVRRRGQEARLRCSPMKGHSHVYWYRQLPEEGLKFMVYLQKENIIDESGMPKERFSAEFPKEGPSILRIQQVVRGDSAAYFCASSPKREWYTEAFFGQGTRLTVV.

V usage is TRBV7-2 and J usage is TRBJ1-2; 12 bases align to TRBD1. J gave up 3 bases and V 3 bases, and 8 bases lay outside the gene matches. Germline V CDR1 and CDR2: SGHTA, FQGNSA. This CDR3 is built from 17 residues. Here the CDR3 DNA reads TGTGCCAGCAGCTTTAGGGGACAGGGGGCGGGTGACTATGGCTACACCTTC. It is translated as CASSFRGQGAGDYGYTF.

CDR3 residues: CASSQDRTGRNTEAFF. In DNA form, the CDR3 reads TGTGCCAGCAGTCAGGATCGGACAGGGAGGAACACTGAAGCTTTCTTT. This chain uses TRBV6-6 with TRBJ1-1; 8 nucleotides match TRBD1. The CDR3 is 16 residues long. V lost 5 bases to trimming and J lost 1 base; unmatched junction nucleotides: 9. From germline, CDR1 is MNHNY and CDR2 SVGAGI (reference sequence).